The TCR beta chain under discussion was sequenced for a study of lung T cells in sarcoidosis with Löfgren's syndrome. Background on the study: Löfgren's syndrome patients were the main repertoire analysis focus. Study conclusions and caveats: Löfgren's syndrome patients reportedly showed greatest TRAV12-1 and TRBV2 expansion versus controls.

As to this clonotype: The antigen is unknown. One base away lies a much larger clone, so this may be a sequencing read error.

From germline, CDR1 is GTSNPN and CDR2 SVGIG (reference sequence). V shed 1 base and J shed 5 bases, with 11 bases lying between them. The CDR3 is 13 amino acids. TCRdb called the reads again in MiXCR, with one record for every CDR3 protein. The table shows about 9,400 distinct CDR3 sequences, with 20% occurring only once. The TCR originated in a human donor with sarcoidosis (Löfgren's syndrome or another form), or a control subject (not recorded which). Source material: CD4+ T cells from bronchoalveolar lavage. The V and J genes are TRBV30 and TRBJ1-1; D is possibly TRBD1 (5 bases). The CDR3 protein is CAWSEAGWTEAFF. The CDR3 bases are TGTGCCTGGAGTGAGGCAGGGTGGACTGAAGCTTTCTTT.